These 22 T cell receptor beta chains came from one sample sequenced in a study of cytomegalovirus exposure and HLA in healthy donors. Primers included in the PCR were 60 Vbeta and 13 Jbeta primers. Profiling relied on immunoSEQ multiplex PCR, and the TCRdb table lists in-frame clones only, not all of them. This sample has 100,000 to 150,000 clones, with approximately 87% found just once. Specimen: PBMCs. The receptors originated from a man aged 35-49 years in good health and CMV-seronegative.

This sequence joins TRBV4-1 and TRBJ2-5; 7 bases agree with TRBD1. This CDR3 comprises 14 residues. Germline values: CDR1 MGHRA, CDR2 YSYEKL. V shed 6 bases and J 4 bases; nucleotides not matched to a gene: 8. In DNA form, the CDR3 reads TGCGCCAGCAGTCCGGTGACAGGGCCAGAGACCCAGTACTTC. Its translation: CASSPVTGPETQYF.

This clone was observed a single time. The genes are TRBV4-1 and TRBJ2-5, with D perhaps TRBD1 (5 bases). Germline loops: CDR1 MGHRA, CDR2 YSYEKL. The length of the CDR3 is 15 residues. Deletions cut 0 bases from V and 5 bases from J, with 13 bases between. The CDR3 nucleotides read TGCGCCAGCAGCCAAGAACGGTCAGCAGGGGAGACCCAGTACTTC. It codes for CASSQERSAGETQYF.

CDR3 region: CASSEALGQGSYEQYF. The CDR3 bases are TGTGCCAGCAGTGAGGCCCTGGGACAGGGCTCCTACGAGCAGTACTTC. V and J are TRBV6-1 and TRBJ2-5; 9 nucleotides align to TRBD1. The DNA end is a closer match to TRBJ2-7, so the J assignment may be wrong. CDR1 MNHNS and CDR2 SASEGT come from the germline V gene. This CDR3 has 16 amino acids.

CDR3 sequence: CASSIQTSFISYNEQFF. Here the CDR3 DNA reads TGTGCCAGTAGTATTCAGACTAGCTTTATCTCCTACAATGAGCAGTTCTTC. The chain couples TRBV19 to TRBJ2-1, with 7 bases fitting TRBD2. Germline V gives CDR1 LNHDA, CDR2 SQIVND (reference sequence). The CDR3 contains 17 residues. Trimming cost V 3 bases and J 0 bases; bases outside gene matches: 8. Using reference TRBV19 and TRBJ2-1 for the parts outside the CDR3, the full variable domain is DGGITQSPKYLFRKEGQNVTLSCEQNLNHDAMYWYRQDPGQGLRLIYYSQIVNDFQKGDIAEGYSVSREKKESFPLTVTSAQKNPTAFYLCASSIQTSFISYNEQFFGPGTRLTVL.

The V gene is TRBV4-2, the J gene TRBJ2-7, with D perhaps matching TRBD2 (6 bases). In germline, CDR1 is LGHNA, CDR2 YNFKEQ. V dropped 3 bases and J dropped 1 base, with 19 bases sitting between them. The CDR3 is 17 amino acids. The CDR3 sequence: CASSHLSGRDLSYEQYF. The CDR3 DNA sequence: TGTGCCAGCAGCCACCTCAGCGGGCGGGACTTATCCTACGAGCAGTACTTC.

The rearrangement links TRBV15 to TRBJ2-7, with 12 bases identical to TRBD2. This CDR3 region has 15 residues. CDR1 and CDR2 from the germline V gene are LNHNV and YYDKDF (reference sequence). V lost 1 base to trimming and J lost 3 bases; unmatched junction nucleotides: 1. The CDR3 DNA reads TGTGCCACCAGCAGAGGGACTAGCGGGATCTACGAGCAGTACTTC. It encodes CATSRGTSGIYEQYF.

The V gene is TRBV7-3, the J gene TRBJ2-3, with D possibly being TRBD1 (5 bases). CDR1 and CDR2 (germline): SGHTA, FQGTGA. Deletions cut 1 base from V and 6 bases from J, with 14 bases between. The CDR3 covers 15 residues. The CDR3 reads CASSLNGQGSDTQYF. The CDR3 DNA follows: TGTGCCAGCAGCTTAAATGGGCAGGGTTCCGATACGCAGTATTTT. Full variable domain (outside the CDR3, taken from reference TRBV7-3 and TRBJ2-3): GAGVSQTPSNKVTEKGKYVELRCDPISGHTALYWYRQSLGQGPEFLIYFQGTGAADDSGLPNDRFFAVRPEGSVSTLKIQRTERGDSAVYLCASSLNGQGSDTQYFGPGTRLTVL.

This chain connects TRBV7-2 to TRBJ1-1, with D maybe TRBD1 (6 bases). The length of the CDR3 is 15 residues. Germline V gives CDR1 SGHTA, CDR2 FQGNSA. V lost 1 base to trimming and J lost 4 bases, with 13 bases between them. CDR3 in amino acids: CASSLERGRVTEAFF. In DNA form, the CDR3 reads TGTGCCAGCAGCTTAGAGCGGGGGCGGGTCACTGAAGCTTTCTTT. The entire variable domain, with the rest obtained from reference TRBV7-2 and TRBJ1-1, is as follows: GAGVSQSPSNKVTEKGKDVELRCDPISGHTALYWYRQSLGQGLEFLIYFQGNSAPDKSGLPSDRFSAERTGGSVSTLTIQRTQQEDSAVYLCASSLERGRVTEAFFGQGTRLTVV.

With regard to this clone: Other DNA sequences from this sample encode an identical CDR3 as well. This chain joins TRBV6-6 and TRBJ1-5; a weak D match, TRBD1 (5 bases). V lost 7 bases to trimming and J lost 1 base, with 14 bases between them. Germline lookup yields CDR1 MNHNY and CDR2 SVGAGI (reference sequence). This CDR3 spans 15 amino acids. CDR3 in amino acids: CASNLQGLSNQPQHF. The DNA of the CDR3 is TGTGCCAGCAACTTGCAGGGACTGAGCAATCAGCCCCAGCATTTT.

This chain joins TRBV14 and TRBJ2-5, with 7 bases that match TRBD2. CDR3 length equals 14 residues. From germline, CDR1 is SGHDN and CDR2 FVKESK. Trimming took 4 bases from V and 11 from J; bases not matched to a gene: 13. The CDR3 nucleotides are TGTGCCAGCAGCCCACACAGCGGGGCTTCTGAGCAGTACTTC. This translates into CASSPHSGASEQYF.

Note on this clone: Additional DNA sequences in this sample encode the identical CDR3. The chain links TRBV7-2 to TRBJ2-7, with 11 nucleotides matching TRBD1. CDR3 length: 15 amino acids. The V and J ends lost 1 base and 3 bases, in that order; junction bases with no gene match: 2. The germline V gene encodes CDR1 SGHTA and CDR2 FQGNSA. For the CDR3, the DNA is TGTGCCAGCAGCTTAGGGACAGGGGGCCTCTACGAGCAGTACTTC. It is translated as CASSLGTGGLYEQYF.

This chain links TRBV18 with TRBJ2-7; D ambiguous. Trimming removed 6 bases at V and 0 bases at J, with 12 bases between. The CDR3 consists of 14 residues. The germline gives CDR1 KGHSH, CDR2 LQKENI. The CDR3 DNA sequence: TGTGCCAGCTCCGAAGCGTTCAGCTCCTACGAGCAGTACTTC. Amino acid sequence: CASSEAFSSYEQYF.

V usage is TRBV7-9 and J usage is TRBJ2-1; D call uncertain. Trimming removed 5 bases at V and 1 base at J, with 9 bases between. Germline CDR1 reads SEHNR; CDR2 reads FQNEAQ (reference sequence). The CDR3 length is 14 residues. CDR3: CASSPDGSYNEQFF. The CDR3 DNA reads TGTGCCAGCAGCCCCGACGGGTCCTACAATGAGCAGTTCTTC.

The chain carries TRBV6-5 and TRBJ2-5, with TRBD1 matching over 8 bases. CDR1 MNHEY and CDR2 SVGAGI come from the germline V gene. J was trimmed by 3 bases and V by 10 bases; bases with no gene match: 4. This CDR3 has 12 amino acids. CDR3 residues: CATSTGEETQYF. The CDR3 coding sequence is TGTGCCACTTCGACAGGGGAAGAGACCCAGTACTTC.

The CDR3 sequence: CASSLWAGTGGVGETQYF. CDR3 DNA: TGTGCCAGCAGTTTATGGGCAGGCACGGGGGGAGTAGGAGAGACCCAGTACTTC. The chain combines TRBV28 with TRBJ2-5, with TRBD2 matching 7 bases. The V segment lost 0 bases and the J segment 4 bases; nucleotides outside the gene matches: 14. This CDR3 region has 18 residues. Per the germline V gene, CDR1 is MDHEN and CDR2 is SYDVKM.

CDR3 nucleotide sequence: TGTGCCAGCAGCCCGGGACTAGCGGGGGCAGATACGCAGTATTTT. The encoded protein is CASSPGLAGADTQYF. The chain combines TRBV5-4 with TRBJ2-3, with 14 bases lining up with TRBD2. The length of the CDR3 is 15 residues. Germline V CDR1 and CDR2: SGHNT, YYREEE (reference sequence). The junction had 2 bases not matched to a gene; V was cut back by 4 bases and J by 4 bases.

The rearrangement joins TRBV2 to TRBJ2-3; the match to TRBD2 covers 12 bases. Germline-derived CDR1 and CDR2 are SNHLY and FYNNEI. CDR3 length: 17 amino acids. The junction had 10 bases not matched to a gene; V was cut back by 8 bases and J by 1 base. CDR3 sequence reads: CASQTSGGHAGTDTQYF. The DNA of the CDR3 is TGTGCCAGCCAAACTAGCGGGGGGCATGCGGGCACAGATACGCAGTATTTT. Drawing the rest from reference TRBV2 and TRBJ2-3, the complete variable domain is EPEVTQTPSHQVTQMGQEVILRCVPISNHLYFYWYRQILGQKVEFLVSFYNNEISEKSEIFDDQFSVERPDGSNFTLKIRSTKLEDSAMYFCASQTSGGHAGTDTQYFGPGTRLTVL.

This clone was observed a handful of times. The chain joins TRBV25-1 to TRBJ1-3; 7 bases are a match to TRBD1. With 5 bases clipped from V and 11 bases from J, the junction kept 12 bases outside the gene matches. CDR1 and CDR2 from the germline V gene are MGHDK and SYGVNS. The CDR3 sequence is 14 residues long. The CDR3 is CASSLPGQQGSIYF. The CDR3 region has the DNA TGTGCCAGCAGTCTTCCGGGACAGCAAGGATCCATATATTTT.

The CDR3 region is CAGYLLGQSYGYTF. CDR3 coding DNA: TGTGCCGGGTACTTATTGGGACAGTCCTATGGCTACACCTTC. J is TRBJ1-2 and V is TRBV30; 7 bases map to TRBD1. Trimming at V came to 8 bases and at J to 4 bases, leaving 13 bases not matched to a gene. The CDR3 is 14 amino acids. Germline CDR1 is GTSNPN and CDR2 is SVGIG (reference sequence).

Concerning this clone itself: Relative to the germline gene, one junction end is altered; a read error may explain this. This chain links TRBV7-7 with TRBJ2-5; TRBD1 matches 8 bases. Germline V gives CDR1 SSHAT, CDR2 FNYEAQ (reference sequence). The CDR3 consists of 15 residues. CDR3 loop: CASSLRQGAQETQYF. CDR3 DNA: TGTGCTAGCAGCTTGAGGCAGGGGGCCCAAGAGACCCAGTACTTC.

The chain joins TRBV7-2 to TRBJ1-2; 9 nucleotides line up with TRBD1. CDR1 and CDR2 (germline): SGHTA, FQGNSA. V was clipped by 2 bases and J by 7 bases; unmatched bases: 8. This CDR3 has 15 amino acids. The CDR3 sequence: CASSLPGQGVFGYTF. CDR3 DNA: TGTGCCAGCAGCTTACCGGGACAGGGCGTTTTTGGCTACACCTTC.

This rearrangement joins TRBV5-1 to TRBJ2-1; TRBD2 agrees at 7 bases. Germline CDR1 is SGHRS and CDR2 is YFSETQ. J was trimmed by 7 bases and V by 0 bases; bases with no gene match: 7. The CDR3 sequence is 15 residues long. CDR3 in amino acids: CASSLALAGENEQFF. In nucleotides, the CDR3 is TGCGCCAGCAGCTTGGCCCTCGCGGGGGAGAATGAGCAGTTCTTC.